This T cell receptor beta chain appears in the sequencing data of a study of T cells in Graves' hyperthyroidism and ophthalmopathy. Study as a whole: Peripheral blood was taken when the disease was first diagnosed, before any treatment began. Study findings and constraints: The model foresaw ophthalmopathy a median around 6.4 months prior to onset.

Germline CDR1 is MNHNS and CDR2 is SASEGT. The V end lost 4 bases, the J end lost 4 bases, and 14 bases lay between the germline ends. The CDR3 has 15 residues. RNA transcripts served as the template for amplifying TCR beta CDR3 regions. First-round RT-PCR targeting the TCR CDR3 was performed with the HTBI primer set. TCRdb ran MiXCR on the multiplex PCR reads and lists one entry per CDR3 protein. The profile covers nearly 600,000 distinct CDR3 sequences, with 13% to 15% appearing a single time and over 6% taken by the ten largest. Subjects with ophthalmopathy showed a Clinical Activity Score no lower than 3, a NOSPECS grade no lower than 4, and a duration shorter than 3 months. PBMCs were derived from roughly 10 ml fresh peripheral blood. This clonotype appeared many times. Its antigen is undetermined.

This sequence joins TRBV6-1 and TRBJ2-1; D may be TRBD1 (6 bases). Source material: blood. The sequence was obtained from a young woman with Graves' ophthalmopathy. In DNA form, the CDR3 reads TGTGCCAGCAGTGTACAGGGCCCTTTTTACAATGAGCAGTTCTTC. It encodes CASSVQGPFYNEQFF.